This T cell receptor (beta chain) was found in a study of CD8 T cells in ankylosing spondylitis. Points from the study as a whole: Disease-linked clones, CD8+, were relatively rare in peripheral blood.

Via MiXCR, TCRdb re-called the 5' RACE reads, giving one row per CDR3 protein. Of about 130,000 distinct CDR3 sequences in the sample, approximately 10% are singletons; the top ten hold around 4.1%. The germline V and J ends were trimmed by 0 bases and 5 bases, with 13 bases remaining between them. The CDR3 has 15 residues. This clonotype was seen repeatedly, ten times or more. Its cognate antigen is unknown. This chain uses TRBV12-3 or TRBV12-4 with TRBJ1-1, with D perhaps matching TRBD1 (6 bases). Sequenced: blood, either unsorted or a sorted T cell fraction (not recorded which). This clonotype originated in a female donor with ankylosing spondylitis or in good health (not recorded which). Here the CDR3 reads CASSLAQGGGTEAFF. Written as DNA, the CDR3 is TGTGCCAGCAGTTTAGCGCAAGGGGGGGGGACTGAAGCTTTCTTT.